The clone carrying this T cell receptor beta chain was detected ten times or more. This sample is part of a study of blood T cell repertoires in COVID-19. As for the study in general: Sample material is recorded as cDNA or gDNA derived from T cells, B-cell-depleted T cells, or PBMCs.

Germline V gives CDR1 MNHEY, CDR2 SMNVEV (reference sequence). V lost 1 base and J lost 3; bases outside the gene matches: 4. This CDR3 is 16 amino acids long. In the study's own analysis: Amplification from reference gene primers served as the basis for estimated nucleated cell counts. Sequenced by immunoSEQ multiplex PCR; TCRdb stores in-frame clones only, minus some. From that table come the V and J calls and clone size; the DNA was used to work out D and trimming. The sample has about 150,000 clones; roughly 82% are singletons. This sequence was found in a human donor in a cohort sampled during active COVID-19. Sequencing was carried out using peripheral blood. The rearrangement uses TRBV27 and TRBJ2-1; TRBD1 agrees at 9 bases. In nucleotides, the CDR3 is TGTGCCAGCAGTTTATGGGACAGGGTACACTACAATGAGCAGTTCTTC. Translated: CASSLWDRVHYNEQFF.